Sequencing of this T cell receptor beta chain was carried out in a study of blood T cell repertoires in COVID-19. The protocol was immunoSEQ multiplex PCR, while the TCRdb copy is restricted to in-frame clones and leaves out a portion. In the table there are about 140,000 clones, 87% of which are singletons. The CDR3 totals 15 residues. Trimming shortened V by 4 bases and J by 9 bases, and 22 bases separated the two germline ends. Germline CDR1 LGHDT, CDR2 YNNKEL (reference sequence). Material for sequencing was peripheral blood. This TCR derives from a woman aged 50 to 65 with active or convalescent COVID-19. V usage is TRBV3-1 (or the pseudogene TRBV3-2) and J usage is TRBJ2-7, with D unresolved. The CDR3 nucleotides are TGTGCCAGCAGCCCGACCTGGAGCGCCAACGTGGGGCAGTACTTC. Translation: CASSPTWSANVGQYF.